Following are 13 T cell receptor beta chains from one sample sequenced in a study of blood T cells in healthy people across ages. Primed by a sample-barcoded 5' primer and a J-beta primer mix, a second PCR proceeded for roughly 7 to 11 cycles. TCRdb ran MiXCR on the 5' RACE reads and lists one entry per CDR3 protein. The sample lists 700,000 or so distinct CDR3 sequences; about 20% were seen once. The sequenced sample consisted of blood. Receptors originate from a man between 65 and 85 years old in good health.

This chain joins TRBV7-2 and TRBJ1-5; TRBD1 matches 9 bases. Germline V gene sequence: CDR1 SGHTA, CDR2 FQGNSA. V dropped 5 bases and J dropped 7; count of bases not matched to a gene: 12. The CDR3 runs to 16 residues. CDR3 loop: CASSRSGTGSSQPQHF. In DNA, the CDR3 is TGTGCCAGCAGCCGATCCGGGACAGGGAGTTCCCAGCCCCAGCATTTT. Full variable domain (rest looked up from reference TRBV7-2 and TRBJ1-5): GAGVSQSPSNKVTEKGKDVELRCDPISGHTALYWYRQSLGQGLEFLIYFQGNSAPDKSGLPSDRFSAERTGGSVSTLTIQRTQQEDSAVYLCASSRSGTGSSQPQHFGDGTRLSIL.

The J gene is TRBJ1-4, the V gene TRBV3-1; D call uncertain. Germline loops: CDR1 LGHDT, CDR2 YNNKEL (reference sequence). The CDR3 is made up of 14 amino acids. V lost 0 bases and J 8 bases, leaving 10 bases between the germline ends. The CDR3 region has the DNA TGTGCCAGCAGCCAAGATCTTATAGGGGAAAAACTGTTTTTT. Its translation is CASSQDLIGEKLFF.

This clonotype has just a few counts. In DNA form, the CDR3 reads TGCGCCAGCAGCACGGACGGAGCCTATGGCTACACCTTC. The encoded protein is CASSTDGAYGYTF. The chain recombines TRBV5-1 with TRBJ1-2; no definite D call. V dropped 4 bases and J dropped 4 bases, with 11 bases sitting between them. The germline V gene has CDR1 SGHRS and CDR2 YFSETQ. The CDR3 extends over 13 amino acids.

For this clonotype: This CDR3 is missing its conserved last phenylalanine or tryptophan, likely due to a read error. The gene calls are TRBV2 and TRBJ2-5; maybe TRBD1 (5 bases). Matching the DNA end better, TRBJ2-1 makes the J call doubtful. This CDR3 region has 14 residues. Germline V CDR1 and CDR2: SNHLY, FYNNEI. The chain's CDR3 is CASSERLTANEQFL. DNA for the CDR3: TGTGCCAGCAGTGAAAGGTTGACAGCAAATGAGCAGTTCCTC.

This clonotype has more than one count but fewer than ten. This sequence joins TRBV27 and TRBJ1-5; D ambiguous. Trimming cost V 5 bases and J 4 bases, with 15 bases left between them. Looked up from germline, CDR1 is MNHEY and CDR2 is SMNVEV (reference sequence). The CDR3 is 15 amino acids. CDR3 region: CASSPLQSGNQPQHF. CDR3 coding DNA: TGTGCCAGCAGTCCCTTGCAGTCAGGTAATCAGCCCCAGCATTTT.

As for this clonotype: One junction end disagrees with the germline gene, perhaps due to a read error. This sequence joins TRBV7-3 and TRBJ2-5, with 7 bases identical to TRBD1. The CDR3 sequence is 16 residues long. Germline-derived CDR1 and CDR2 are SGHTA and FQGTGA. CDR3 protein: CASSLVGGGQKEAQYF. CDR3 DNA: TGTGCCAGCAGCTTAGTAGGTGGGGGACAGAAAGAGGCCCAGTACTTC.

This clonotype was recorded at least ten times. The chain employs TRBV6-1 and TRBJ1-6, with D unclear. The V gene lost 8 bases and the J gene lost 7 bases, with 15 bases spanning the gap. The CDR3 loop spans 14 amino acids. CDR1 is MNHNS and CDR2 is SASEGT in the germline V gene. The CDR3 DNA follows: TGTGCCAGCCAAGTTGGGCGATTCAATTCACCCCTCCACTTT. It specifies CASQVGRFNSPLHF.

A note on this clonotype: A read error is possible here, since a much larger clone lies one base away. J is TRBJ2-5 and V is TRBV3-1; 7 positions match TRBD2. Germline V CDR1 and CDR2: LGHDT, YNNKEL (reference sequence). There are 13 residues in the CDR3. The CDR3 DNA follows: TGTGCCAACAGCGACATTGGGAGGGGGACCCAGTACTTC. Translated: CANSDIGRGTQYF.

The CDR3 sequence is CASSDQLDEQFF. The CDR3 bases are TGTGCCAGCAGCGACCAGTTGGATGAGCAGTTCTTC. The gene calls are TRBV7-9 and TRBJ2-1; D is uncertain. The ends were cut back, 5 bases at V and 8 bases at J, with 10 bases in the middle. The CDR3 totals 12 residues. Looked up from germline, CDR1 is SEHNR and CDR2 is FQNEAQ (reference sequence).

The rearrangement joins TRBV5-1 to TRBJ1-2, with TRBD1 as a possible D gene (5 bases). Germline CDR1 and CDR2: SGHRS and YFSETQ. The CDR3 covers 15 residues. The V end was cut by 0 bases, the J end by 7 bases, with 16 bases between. In DNA, the CDR3 is TGCGCCAGCAGCTTGGTAGGGGACGGGACGGCTGGCTACACCTTC. Translation gives CASSLVGDGTAGYTF.

The chain is built from TRBV2 and TRBJ1-1; D ambiguous. The CDR3 contains 11 residues. The germline CDR1 and CDR2 sequences are SNHLY and FYNNEI. Trimming removed 3 bases at V and 11 bases at J, with 10 bases between. The CDR3 bases are TGTGCCAGCAGTGATCCAGAGAGGGCTTTCTTT. Translated, it gives CASSDPERAFF. Based on the CDR3 plus reference TRBV2 and TRBJ1-1, the full variable domain is EPEVTQTPSHQVTQMGQEVILRCVPISNHLYFYWYRQILGQKVEFLVSFYNNEISEKSEIFDDQFSVERPDGSNFTLKIRSTKLEDSAMYFCASSDPERAFFGQGTRLTVV.

The chain joins TRBV7-9 to TRBJ2-1; TRBD2 agrees at 8 bases. The CDR3 totals 17 residues. Germline loops: CDR1 SEHNR, CDR2 FQNEAQ (reference sequence). The ends lost 3 bases at V and 1 base at J; junction bases unmatched: 8. CDR3 sequence: CASSFGLAGPSYNEQFF. CDR3 nucleotide sequence: TGTGCCAGCAGCTTTGGACTAGCAGGGCCTTCCTACAATGAGCAGTTCTTC. Full variable domain (outside the CDR3, taken from reference TRBV7-9 and TRBJ2-1): DTGVSQNPRHKITKRGQNVTFRCDPISEHNRLYWYRQTLGQGPEFLTYFQNEAQLEKSRLLSDRFSAERPKGSFSTLEIQRTEQGDSAMYLCASSFGLAGPSYNEQFFGPGTRLTVL.

The CDR3 DNA reads as TGCGCCAGCAGCTTGACTACGGGAGGAAAAGACGAGCAGTTCTTC. Its translation: CASSLTTGGKDEQFF. This sequence joins TRBV5-1 and TRBJ2-1, with 7 bases fitting TRBD2. The CDR3 has 15 amino acids. Germline V gives CDR1 SGHRS, CDR2 YFSETQ. V gave up 1 base and J gave up 10 bases; unmatched junction bases: 11.